This T cell receptor (beta chain) was obtained from a study of shared clonotypes between healthy human individuals. Clones were sequenced by immunoSEQ multiplex PCR, and TCRdb holds only the in-frame ones, with some missing. Among fewer than 650,000 clones listed, approximately 80% were seen once. V was cut by 1 base and J by 2 bases, with 13 bases left in between. The germline V gene encodes CDR1 SGHRS and CDR2 YFSETQ. CDR3 length equals 15 residues. The table lists this clone with a count of one. The gene calls are TRBV5-1 and TRBJ2-7, with a weak D call TRBD2 (5 bases). The specimen was PBMCs. This sequence originates from a woman in her thirties or forties in good health. Some clones in this sample may be carry-over from other donors' samples. The CDR3: CASSLSGEFPYEQYF. The CDR3, as DNA: TGCGCCAGCAGCTTGTCTGGGGAGTTCCCCTACGAGCAGTACTTC.